This T cell receptor beta chain was identified in a study of T-cell reconstitution after alpha-beta-depleted transplantation in children. Preparation of the TCRbeta library was carried out with unique molecular identifiers. TCRdb redid the calling of the PCR reads with MiXCR, one entry per CDR3 protein. In the table there are 750,000 to 950,000 distinct CDR3 sequences, about 16% of which are singletons. The CDR3 length is 12 residues. Germline loops: CDR1 ENHRY, CDR2 SYGVKD. The germline V and J ends were trimmed by 4 bases and 6 bases, with 10 bases remaining between them. The material was PBMCs, mostly from graft donor cells, obtained 360 days after TCRalphabeta/CD19-depleted stem cell transplant. This sequence joins TRBV10-3 and TRBJ2-7, with D perhaps TRBD1 (6 bases). This clonotype was sampled from a male patient aged 10 to 17 who had a stem cell transplant for acute lymphoblastic leukemia, so the T cells may come from the graft donor. CDR3 in DNA: TGTGCCATCAGTGGGGACACGCGCGAGCAGTACTTC. Residues: CAISGDTREQYF.